The present T cell receptor (beta chain) was sequenced within a study of post-analysis software for immune sequencing data. Overall study results and limits: Patients carried roughly 5 TRBV segments more frequently than controls did, and TRBV5-6, TRBV5-1 and TRBV20-1 were among them.

CDR3 length equals 15 residues. From germline, CDR1 is SEHNR and CDR2 FQNEAQ (reference sequence). With 5 bases removed from V and 4 bases from J, the gap between germline ends came to 17 bases. Prepared libraries of TCR beta cDNA carried unique molecular identifiers. TCRdb re-derived calls from the PCR reads in MiXCR, one entry per CDR3 protein. Of about 810,000 distinct CDR3 sequences in the sample, roughly 58% are singletons; the top ten hold under 6%. Points on this clonotype: What it recognizes is unknown.

This chain connects TRBV7-9 to TRBJ1-1, with D tentatively TRBD1 (6 bases). The sample taken for sequencing was blood. The receptor's source is a girl under 18 with multiple sclerosis. The CDR3 spells CASSPGGGAGTEAFF. The CDR3 DNA is TGTGCCAGCAGCCCTGGAGGGGGGGCCGGCACTGAAGCTTTCTTT. Together with reference TRBV7-9 and TRBJ1-1, the CDR3 gives the full variable domain: DTGVSQNPRHKITKRGQNVTFRCDPISEHNRLYWYRQTLGQGPEFLTYFQNEAQLEKSRLLSDRFSAERPKGSFSTLEIQRTEQGDSAMYLCASSPGGGAGTEAFFGQGTRLTVV.